This is a list of T cell receptor beta chains from one sample in a study of blood T cell repertoires in COVID-19. Assay: immunoSEQ multiplex PCR; the TCRdb copy retains only in-frame clones and omits some. The sample records roughly 260,000 clones, around four fifths being singletons. The sample was PBMCs or T cells enriched from blood (not recorded which). These receptors all come from a middle-aged woman who had been exposed to COVID-19. Both conserved end residues are trimmed from each CDR3. The order of the fields is V gene, clone size, CDR3 protein. Size values are once, few and many counts, or a class for expanded clones, and some rows have none.

V gene: TRBV5-5; clone size: NA; CDR3 protein: ASSLGSQGNEKLF
V gene: TRBV4-1; clone size: NA; CDR3 protein: ASSQVPGKDYEQY
V gene: TRBV4-2; clone size: NA; CDR3 protein: ASSQSSGGANEQF
V gene: TRBV6-5; clone size: NA; CDR3 protein: ASSGQNTEAF
V gene: TRBV6-5; clone size: NA; CDR3 protein: ASSYERDRGHEQY
V gene: TRBV4-1; clone size: NA; CDR3 protein: ASSQSAGLAGGQSDTQY
V gene: TRBV2; clone size: NA; CDR3 protein: ASSDLSSGGIYEQY
V gene: TRBV19; clone size: NA; CDR3 protein: ASTVQGPNYGYT
V gene: TRBV3-1/TRBV3-2; clone size: NA; CDR3 protein: ASSRTGGENTEAF
V gene: TRBV19; clone size: NA; CDR3 protein: ASSKTSGGLDEQF
V gene: TRBV7-6; clone size: NA; CDR3 protein: ASSPGLAGGLDTQY
V gene: TRBV24-1; clone size: NA; CDR3 protein: ATSDPLQGAVQETQY
V gene: TRBV12-3/TRBV12-4; clone size: NA; CDR3 protein: ASSSGQHQQY
V gene: TRBV7-3; clone size: NA; CDR3 protein: ASSPGGTAYGYT
V gene: TRBV6-5; clone size: NA; CDR3 protein: ASNTGVVHTEAF
V gene: TRBV28; clone size: NA; CDR3 protein: ASRGPGTGRSPLH
V gene: TRBV5-1; clone size: NA; CDR3 protein: ASSLVAGGFMFTGELF
V gene: TRBV28; clone size: NA; CDR3 protein: ASSSSQNDEQY
V gene: TRBV19; clone size: NA; CDR3 protein: ASSIRTEFTDTQY
V gene: TRBV5-6; clone size: NA; CDR3 protein: ASSLGRPYGYT
V gene: TRBV29-1; clone size: NA; CDR3 protein: SVWGQGVRNTEAF
V gene: TRBV14; clone size: NA; CDR3 protein: ASSQAGDQPQH
V gene: TRBV19; clone size: NA; CDR3 protein: ASNAQTNTEAF
V gene: TRBV3-1/TRBV3-2; clone size: NA; CDR3 protein: ATWEESYEQY
V gene: TRBV6-1; clone size: NA; CDR3 protein: ASSEGRTNSYEQY
V gene: TRBV2; clone size: NA; CDR3 protein: ASSDPGDPSTDTQY
V gene: TRBV2; clone size: NA; CDR3 protein: ASIRGAGNTIY
V gene: TRBV12-3/TRBV12-4; clone size: many; CDR3 protein: ASRGGQNNEQF
V gene: TRBV7-8; clone size: NA; CDR3 protein: ASSFFGLTETQY
V gene: TRBV7-9; clone size: NA; CDR3 protein: ASSLDLAAGTDTQY
V gene: TRBV27; clone size: NA; CDR3 protein: ASSNGQGFTEAF
V gene: TRBV6-2/TRBV6-3; clone size: NA; CDR3 protein: ASSLSNTEAF
V gene: TRBV7-2; clone size: few; CDR3 protein: ASSSSIGEQGRSAF
V gene: TRBV27; clone size: NA; CDR3 protein: ASSQSRGRNTIY
V gene: TRBV6-5; clone size: once; CDR3 protein: ATTWDRERVDTQY
V gene: TRBV3-1/TRBV3-2; clone size: NA; CDR3 protein: ASSPARTGRSQPQH
V gene: TRBV7-9; clone size: NA; CDR3 protein: ASSYEGTGDLSRGYT
V gene: TRBV28; clone size: NA; CDR3 protein: ASSLSISGNTIY
V gene: TRBV28; clone size: few; CDR3 protein: ASSGQYGYT
V gene: TRBV7-3; clone size: NA; CDR3 protein: ASSDTGTPSTDTQY
V gene: TRBV3-1/TRBV3-2; clone size: few; CDR3 protein: ASSPYSNRDRGYGYT
V gene: TRBV14; clone size: few; CDR3 protein: ASSLRQGSNTEAF